This T cell receptor beta chain was recorded in a study of T-cell reconstitution after alpha-beta-depleted transplantation in children. Trimming took off 1 base at V and 0 bases at J, with 17 bases between the two ends. The CDR3 runs to 18 residues. Germline lookup yields CDR1 SGHRS and CDR2 YFSETQ. Researchers prepared the TCRbeta library using unique molecular identifiers, the study reports. Using its own MiXCR run on the PCR reads, TCRdb lists one record per CDR3 protein. Of about 540,000 distinct CDR3 sequences listed, around 17% were seen once; the top ten hold 3.3%. The TCR sequence derives from a human donor who donated a stem cell graft to a child with acute lymphoblastic leukemia. The material sequenced was PBMCs from the stem cell graft donor, taken from the stem cell graft. The rearrangement joins TRBV5-1 to TRBJ2-1; D perhaps matches TRBD1 (6 bases). The CDR3 region has the DNA TGCGCCAGCAGCTTGTTCGACAGGACCTTTACCTCCTACAATGAGCAGTTCTTC. As protein: CASSLFDRTFTSYNEQFF.